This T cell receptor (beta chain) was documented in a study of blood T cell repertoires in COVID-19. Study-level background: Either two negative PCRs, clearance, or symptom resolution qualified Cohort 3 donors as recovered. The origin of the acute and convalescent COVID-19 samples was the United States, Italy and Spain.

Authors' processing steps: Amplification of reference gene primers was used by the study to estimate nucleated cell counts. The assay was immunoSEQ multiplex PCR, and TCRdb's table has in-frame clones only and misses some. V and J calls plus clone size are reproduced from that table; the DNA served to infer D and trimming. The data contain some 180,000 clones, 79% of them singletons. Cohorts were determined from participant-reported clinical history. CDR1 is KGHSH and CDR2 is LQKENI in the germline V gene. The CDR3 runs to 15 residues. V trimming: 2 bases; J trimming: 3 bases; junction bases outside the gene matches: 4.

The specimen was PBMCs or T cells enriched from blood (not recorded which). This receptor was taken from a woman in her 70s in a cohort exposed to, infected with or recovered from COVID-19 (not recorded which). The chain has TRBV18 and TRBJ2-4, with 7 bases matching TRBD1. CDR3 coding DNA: TGTGCCAGCTCACCAAGAGACAGGGACAAAAACATTCAGTACTTC. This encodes CASSPRDRDKNIQYF. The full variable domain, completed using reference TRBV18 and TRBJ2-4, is NAGVMQNPRHLVRRRGQEARLRCSPMKGHSHVYWYRQLPEEGLKFMVYLQKENIIDESGMPKERFSAEFPKEGPSILRIQQVVRGDSAAYFCASSPRDRDKNIQYFGAGTRLSVL.